This T cell receptor beta chain originates from a study of T cell changes during pregnancy in multiple sclerosis (dated 2019 in TCRdb). Concerning the study at large: Changes in the T cell repertoire over the course of pregnancy were examined in this study in women with multiple sclerosis.

Library construction relied on the immunoSEQ multiplex PCR assay. The table was pulled from immuneACCESS by TCRdb, which kept in-frame rearrangements only. Such tables lose some clones; where checked, under half of the loss comes from unresolved V genes, and the rest has no known cause. The sample data list around 43,000 clones, and over 85% of these were observed just once. The top ten hold 3.9% of the sample. The germline V gene provides CDR1 MRHNA and CDR2 SNTAGT. Inclusive of the bounding cysteine and phenylalanine, the CDR3 is 15 residues long. Solely the CDR3 DNA is kept, with 45 bases framed from the first base. V loses 3 bases of germline sequence and J loses 2 bases, and the interval between the two ends is 10 bases. This clone turned up a few times. Its antigen is unknown. There are no base qualities to consult, and no much larger clone falls within one base.

The TCR comes from a female donor with multiple sclerosis, enrolled in a pregnancy study. Sequencing used CD8+ T cells from peripheral blood mononuclear cells, obtained after pregnancy. In this chain, TRBV6-4 is recombined with TRBJ2-2; matching of 6 bases hints at TRBD2 as the D gene. The CDR3 protein is CASSEDGGNTGELFF. The nucleotide sequence reads TGTGCCAGCAGTGAAGACGGGGGAAACACCGGGGAGCTGTTTTTT.